The clone carrying this T cell receptor beta chain appeared a few times. What it recognizes is unknown. These data belong to a study of T cell repertoires in cytomegalovirus infection. V shed 0 bases and J shed 4 bases, with 16 bases lying between them. Germline V gene sequence: CDR1 SGHKS, CDR2 YYEKEE (reference sequence). The CDR3 length is 16 residues. Via MiXCR, TCRdb re-called the reads, giving one row per CDR3 protein. The sample consists of under 800,000 distinct CDR3 sequences, 20% to 25% of them appearing once. Study-wide findings and caveats: Frequencies of public TCR beta families were cumulated, and this identified carriers of CMV plus the relevant HLA.

The chain carries TRBV5-5 and TRBJ2-5; D may be TRBD1 (6 bases). Sequencing was done on a sample of CD8+ T cells from PBMCs. The TCR was taken from a human donor in good health (CMV status not recorded). Some clones in this sample may be carry-over from other donors' samples. The CDR3 bases are TGTGCCAGCAGCTTGGAACAGGGAATGATCTCAGAGACCCAGTACTTC. Translated: CASSLEQGMISETQYF.